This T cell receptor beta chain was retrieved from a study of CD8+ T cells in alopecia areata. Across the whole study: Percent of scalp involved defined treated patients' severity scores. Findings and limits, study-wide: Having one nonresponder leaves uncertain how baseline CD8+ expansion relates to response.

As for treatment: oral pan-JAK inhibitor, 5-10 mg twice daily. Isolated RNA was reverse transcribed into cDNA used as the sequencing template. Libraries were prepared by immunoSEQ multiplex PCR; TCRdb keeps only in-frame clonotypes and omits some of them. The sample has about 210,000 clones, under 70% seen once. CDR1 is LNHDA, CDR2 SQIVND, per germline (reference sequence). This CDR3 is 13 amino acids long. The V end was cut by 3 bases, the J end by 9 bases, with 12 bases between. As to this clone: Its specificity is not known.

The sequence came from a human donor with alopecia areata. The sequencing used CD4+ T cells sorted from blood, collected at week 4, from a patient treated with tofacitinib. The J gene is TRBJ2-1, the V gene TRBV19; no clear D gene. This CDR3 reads CASSMVVSGEQFF. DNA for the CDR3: TGTGCCAGTAGTATGGTGGTTTCAGGTGAGCAGTTCTTC.